A selection of T cell receptor beta chains follows, all from one sample in a study of T cell repertoires in cytomegalovirus infection. Via MiXCR, TCRdb re-called the reads, giving one row per CDR3 protein. This table has roughly 630,000 distinct CDR3 sequences, 20% to 25% appearing once. Sample: CD8+ T cells from PBMCs. These receptors all stem from a human donor in good health (CMV status not recorded). Some clones in this sample may be carry-over from other donors' samples. Each CDR3 is given with its conserved first and last residue. A D gene is named only where the DNA matches it firmly.

d_call j_call v_call cdr3_aa
TRBD1 TRBJ1-4 TRBV28 CASSLGQGTKLFF
. TRBJ2-1 TRBV18 CASSPLGGASSYNEQFF
. TRBJ2-7 TRBV20-1 CSARDPTGGYEQYF
TRBD1 TRBJ1-1 TRBV14 CASSQTDRENTEAFF
. TRBJ2-5 TRBV7-2 CASSAGSYLQETQYF
TRBD1 TRBJ2-1 TRBV19 CATTGQGYYNEQFF
TRBD2 TRBJ2-1 TRBV20-1 CSAYTSGGISYNEQFF
. TRBJ1-1 TRBV28 CASSLLQAIKNEAFF
TRBD2 TRBJ2-3 TRBV3-1 CASSQDLTGGPADTQYF
. TRBJ2-7 TRBV20-1 CSARDLMEHSYEQYF
. TRBJ1-1 TRBV20-1 CSARDREGGRTEAFF
. TRBJ2-1 TRBV12-3/TRBV12-4 CASSLVGTSNEQFF
TRBD1 TRBJ1-6 TRBV7-2 CASSLQGPGPNSPLHF
. TRBJ1-1 TRBV24-1 CATSDPRGGDEAFF
. TRBJ1-1 TRBV12-3/TRBV12-4 CASSLTGIPEAFF
TRBD1 TRBJ2-5 TRBV5-1 CASSFTGGGLPETQYF
. TRBJ1-5 TRBV7-6 CASSLTDGSNQPQHF
. TRBJ2-5 TRBV3-1 CASSQELTGRIQETQYF
. TRBJ1-2 TRBV7-2 CASSLGPRGGYTF
TRBD1 TRBJ1-2 TRBV6-6 CASSYGTGEDYGYTF
. TRBJ2-3 TRBV20-1 CSARVTTGRSTDTQYF
. TRBJ2-2 TRBV27 CASSPLTGFNTGELFF
. TRBJ1-1 TRBV27 CASSLIVNTEAFF
. TRBJ1-2 TRBV20-1 CSARVQGTVYGYTF
TRBD2 TRBJ2-4 TRBV7-6 CASSPRLAGGKNIQYF
. TRBJ1-1 TRBV7-8 CASSSGPTEAFF
. TRBJ1-5 TRBV25-1 CASGIKGPQHF
. TRBJ2-4 TRBV7-9 CASSSKNIQYF
. TRBJ2-7 TRBV5-6 CASSYGTYNYEQYF
TRBD2 TRBJ2-5 TRBV6-5 CASSYSPWGGWETQYF
TRBD2 TRBJ2-1 TRBV9 CASSGGLAGHYNEQFF
. TRBJ1-4 TRBV28 CASSFALDVDEKLFF
TRBD1 TRBJ2-7 TRBV7-9 CASSDTPQGPIYEQYF
. TRBJ1-2 TRBV20-1 CSARGPFSYGYTF
. TRBJ2-1 TRBV7-3 CASSLGPGEQFF
. TRBJ2-7 TRBV7-9 CASSSATRPYEQYF
TRBD1 TRBJ2-2 TRBV2 CARGQGWNPGELFF
TRBD2 TRBJ2-5 TRBV7-8 CASSLVLAGGETQYF
TRBD1 TRBJ1-2 TRBV7-9 CASSTGQDGYTF
TRBD1 TRBJ1-2 TRBV7-6 CASSATGAQGGYTF
. TRBJ1-2 TRBV20-1 CSARDPQALGYTF
TRBD2 TRBJ2-7 TRBV4-2 CANSQGTRVDEQYF